A single sample gave rise to the 18 T cell receptor beta chains below, sequenced in a study of OX40 agonist ivuxolimab in advanced cancers. Some clones are missing from TCRdb's copy, which holds only in-frame ones; the method was immunoSEQ multiplex PCR. The sample holds about 38,000 clones, about 82% seen once. The source was CD4+ or CD8+ T cells sorted from blood, collected in a trial of the OX40 agonist ivuxolimab. These receptors were collected from an adult with an advanced solid tumor such as melanoma, head and neck, liver or kidney cancer.

This chain connects TRBV9 to TRBJ2-1; TRBD1 is a possible D gene (6 bases). Germline V gene data show CDR1 as SGDLS and CDR2 as YYNGEE. Trimming pared 0 bases from V and 5 bases from J, leaving 15 bases between. This CDR3 comprises 16 residues. The CDR3 loop reads CASSVGYTGTHNEQFF. Written as DNA, the CDR3 is TGTGCCAGCAGCGTAGGGTATACAGGGACCCACAATGAGCAGTTCTTC. Drawing the rest from reference TRBV9 and TRBJ2-1, the complete variable domain is DSGVTQTPKHLITATGQRVTLRCSPRSGDLSVYWYQQSLDQGLQFLIQYYNGEERAKGNILERFSAQQFPDLHSELNLSSLELGDSALYFCASSVGYTGTHNEQFFGPGTRLTVL.

In this sample, this clone turned up a few times. V usage is TRBV2 and J usage is TRBJ1-4; no firm D call. V lost 6 bases and J lost 6, with 5 bases in between. The germline V gene encodes CDR1 SNHLY and CDR2 FYNNEI. The length of the CDR3 is 11 residues. The CDR3 region has the DNA TGTGCCAGCAGCGGCTATGAAAAACTGTTTTTT. Encoded protein: CASSGYEKLFF.

This chain joins TRBV28 and TRBJ2-7; 13 nucleotides agree with TRBD2. J lost 7 bases, V lost 8 bases, and 5 bases had no gene match. CDR1 and CDR2 (germline): MDHEN, SYDVKM. The CDR3 sequence is 13 residues long. The CDR3 region is CASGLAGVVEQYF. CDR3 in DNA: TGTGCCAGCGGACTAGCGGGAGTAGTTGAGCAGTACTTC.

CDR3 loop: CSALGLAGVRQETQYF. The CDR3 nucleotides are TGCAGCGCTTTGGGACTAGCGGGGGTGCGGCAAGAGACCCAGTACTTC. The gene calls are TRBV29-1 and TRBJ2-5; 14 nucleotides line up with TRBD2. CDR3 length equals 16 residues. CDR1 SQVTM and CDR2 ANQGSEA come from the germline V gene. V shed 7 bases, J shed 2 bases, and the junction held 9 bases outside the gene matches.

The chain uses TRBV6-5 and TRBJ1-5, with D possibly being TRBD1 (5 bases). The length of the CDR3 is 15 residues. V dropped 7 bases and J dropped 2 bases, with 15 bases sitting between them. Germline CDR1 is MNHEY and CDR2 is SVGAGI. In DNA form, the CDR3 reads TGTGCCAGCAAAAGCGGGGGGGTCGGCAATCAGCCCCAGCATTTT. Translated: CASKSGGVGNQPQHF.

Only one count was recorded for this clone. DNA of the CDR3: TGTGCCAGCAGCGGGACTCAGGGGGCGGGTCGTGAGCAGTTCTTC. Translated, it gives CASSGTQGAGREQFF. The chain uses TRBV9 and TRBJ2-1; 8 bases align to TRBD1. Germline V gives CDR1 SGDLS, CDR2 YYNGEE. V lost 3 bases, J lost 9 bases, and 11 bases stayed unmatched. The CDR3 is made up of 15 amino acids. The full variable domain, completed using reference TRBV9 and TRBJ2-1, is DSGVTQTPKHLITATGQRVTLRCSPRSGDLSVYWYQQSLDQGLQFLIQYYNGEERAKGNILERFSAQQFPDLHSELNLSSLELGDSALYFCASSGTQGAGREQFFGPGTRLTVL.

The chain is built from TRBV5-6 and TRBJ2-5; 8 positions match TRBD2. The V segment lost 4 bases and the J segment 1 base; nucleotides outside the gene matches: 6. The V gene's germline CDR1 is SGHDT and CDR2 YYEEEE. CDR3 size: 15 residues. DNA for the CDR3: TGTGCCAGCAGCCCGCGGGGGGCCATCCAAGAGACCCAGTACTTC. Encoded protein: CASSPRGAIQETQYF.

This clone was detected only once. The V and J genes are TRBV7-2 and TRBJ1-5, with D possibly being TRBD1 (5 bases). Between the trimmed V and J ends, which lost 5 bases and 6 bases, there was a span of 14 bases. The CDR3 covers 14 residues. CDR1 and CDR2 (germline): SGHTA, FQGNSA. CDR3 bases: TGTGCCAGCAGCACAGTTGGGGGGGGTCAGCCCCAGCATTTT. Its protein product is CASSTVGGGQPQHF.

This sequence joins TRBV5-1 and TRBJ2-1; tentative D call: TRBD1 (6 bases). This CDR3 region has 16 residues. The germline CDR1 and CDR2 sequences are SGHRS and YFSETQ. V was cut by 0 bases and J by 3 bases, with 13 bases left in between. CDR3: CASSLATDSFYNEQFF. The CDR3 DNA reads TGCGCCAGCAGCTTGGCTACGGACAGCTTCTACAATGAGCAGTTCTTC. Combining the CDR3 with reference TRBV5-1 and TRBJ2-1 gives the whole variable domain KAGVTQTPRYLIKTRGQQVTLSCSPISGHRSVSWYQQTPGQGLQFLFEYFSETQRNKGNFPGRFSGRQFSNSRSEMNVSTLELGDSALYLCASSLATDSFYNEQFFGPGTRLTVL.

This clone was observed a few times. The V and J genes are TRBV5-4 and TRBJ1-3; a weak D match, TRBD1 (5 bases). Trimming cost V 5 bases and J 0 bases, with 12 bases left between them. Germline assignment: CDR1 SGHNT and CDR2 YYREEE (reference sequence). The CDR3 runs 15 residues. This chain's CDR3 is CASSHQGLSGNTIYF. The CDR3 region has the DNA TGTGCCAGCAGTCACCAGGGCCTCTCTGGAAACACCATATATTTT.

The chain is built from TRBV5-1 and TRBJ2-4, with no clear D. The V end lost 3 bases, the J end lost 1 base, and 8 bases lay between the germline ends. The CDR3 contains 14 residues. The germline V gene has CDR1 SGHRS and CDR2 YFSETQ. The CDR3 loop reads CASSSTVAKNIQYF. In DNA form, the CDR3 reads TGCGCCAGCAGCTCTACAGTGGCCAAAAACATTCAGTACTTC.

This sequence joins TRBV6-4 and TRBJ1-5; D is unclear. CDR1 and CDR2 from the germline V gene are MRHNA and SNTAGT. V was trimmed by 6 bases and J by 5 bases, leaving 14 bases between them. The CDR3 is 14 amino acids. The CDR3, as DNA: TGTGCCAGCAGAGAGAGTGGAGGAGATCAGCCCCAGCATTTT. Translating it yields CASRESGGDQPQHF.

This clone was counted only a few times. The chain combines TRBV5-4 with TRBJ2-5; weak D call: TRBD1 (6 bases). The CDR3 loop spans 13 amino acids. V gave up 4 bases and J gave up 5 bases, with 12 bases separating them. The germline V gene has CDR1 SGHNT and CDR2 YYREEE (reference sequence). The CDR3 nucleotides read TGTGCCAGCAGCGCCACAGGGAAGGAGACCCAGTACTTC. It codes for CASSATGKETQYF. Together with reference TRBV5-4 and TRBJ2-5, the CDR3 gives the full variable domain: ETGVTQSPTHLIKTRGQQVTLRCSSQSGHNTVSWYQQALGQGPQFIFQYYREEENGRGNFPPRFSGLQFPNYSSELNVNALELDDSALYLCASSATGKETQYFGPGTRLLVL.

This chain uses TRBV23-1 with TRBJ2-7; D tentatively fits TRBD1 or TRBD2 (6 bases each). TRBV23-1 falls under the ORF class, with uncertain function. This CDR3 has 13 amino acids. Trimming left V 6 bases short and J 0 bases short, with 9 bases between. The CDR3 loop is CASRGGSSYEQYF. The CDR3 DNA reads TGCGCCAGCAGAGGGGGGAGCTCCTACGAGCAGTACTTC.

The chain employs TRBV19 and TRBJ2-4; D gene uncertain. Germline values: CDR1 LNHDA, CDR2 SQIVND (reference sequence). This CDR3 is 17 amino acids long. The ends were cut back, 5 bases at V and 0 bases at J, with 17 bases in the middle. The CDR3 nucleotides are TGTGCCAGTAGTGAGGTCCCCGGCGAAGTAGCCAAAAACATTCAGTACTTC. Encoded protein: CASSEVPGEVAKNIQYF.

This clone showed up just once. The chain carries TRBV5-4 and TRBJ2-1; 7 bases are shared with TRBD1. There are 15 residues in the CDR3. Trimming at V came to 2 bases and at J to 10 bases, leaving 12 bases not matched to a gene. Germline CDR1 reads SGHNT; CDR2 reads YYREEE (reference sequence). The CDR3 loop reads CASSFDSGQAVEQFF. As DNA, the CDR3 is TGTGCCAGCAGCTTCGATTCCGGACAGGCAGTGGAGCAGTTCTTC.

This clone was counted only a few times. V gene TRBV28 combines with J gene TRBJ2-3, with 10 nucleotides matching TRBD2. V was clipped by 5 bases and J by 2 bases; unmatched bases: 10. Per germline, CDR1 MDHEN and CDR2 SYDVKM. The CDR3 has 17 residues. This CDR3 is CASSPRLAGIFTDTQYF. The DNA for the CDR3 is TGTGCCAGCAGTCCGCGACTAGCGGGTATATTCACAGATACGCAGTATTTT. Full variable domain (missing parts from reference TRBV28 and TRBJ2-3): DVKVTQSSRYLVKRTGEKVFLECVQDMDHENMFWYRQDPGLGLRLIYFSYDVKMKEKGDIPEGYSVSREKKERFSLILESASTNQTSMYLCASSPRLAGIFTDTQYFGPGTRLTVL.

CDR3 protein: CASSFSHRGQGTDTQYF. DNA for the CDR3: TGTGCCAGCAGCTTTTCCCATCGGGGACAGGGCACAGATACGCAGTATTTT. The rearrangement uses TRBV5-4 and TRBJ2-3; 8 positions agree with TRBD1. V shed 2 bases, J shed 1 base, and the junction held 9 bases outside the gene matches. This CDR3 is built from 17 residues. CDR1 and CDR2 (germline): SGHNT, YYREEE (reference sequence).